These 22 T cell receptor beta chains were sequenced from one sample in a study of T cell responses to AZD1222 COVID-19 vaccine. Assay used: immunoSEQ multiplex PCR; TCRdb lists only in-frame clones, some missing. The sample yields 120,000 to 150,000 clones, approximately 87% seen once. The sequenced sample was peripheral blood, obtained 28 days after the second AZD1222 dose. These receptors all come from an adult who received the AZD1222 COVID-19 vaccine.

The rearrangement uses TRBV20-1 and TRBJ1-2; D is undetermined. The length of the CDR3 is 13 residues. The germline V gene encodes CDR1 DFQATT and CDR2 SNEGSKA (reference sequence). The germline V and J ends were trimmed by 3 bases and 1 base, with 9 bases remaining between them. CDR3 coding DNA: TGCAGTGCTAGTTTGGGGATTAACTATGGCTACACCTTC. This codes for CSASLGINYGYTF.

The chain is built from TRBV2 and TRBJ1-6; D is perhaps TRBD1 (5 bases). V was trimmed by 1 base and J by 7 bases, leaving 14 bases between them. Looked up from germline, CDR1 is SNHLY and CDR2 is FYNNEI. The CDR3 is made up of 16 amino acids. CDR3 coding DNA: TGTGCCAGCAGTGAAGAGGGGACCACAATCAATTCACCCCTCCACTTT. Translated, it gives CASSEEGTTINSPLHF.

The chain has TRBV10-1 and TRBJ1-1; a possible D gene is TRBD1 (6 bases). The CDR3 totals 13 residues. Trimming removed 6 bases at V and 6 bases at J, with 14 bases between. Germline V CDR1 and CDR2: WNHNN, SYGVQD (reference sequence). The CDR3 reads CASRPQGSAEAFF. The CDR3 region has the DNA TGCGCCAGCAGGCCACAGGGATCCGCTGAAGCTTTCTTT.

In DNA form, the CDR3 reads TGTGCCACCAGTGATAGTAGCGTTAGCACAGATACGCAGTATTTT. This sequence encodes CATSDSSVSTDTQYF. The gene calls are TRBV24-1 and TRBJ2-3; tentative D call: TRBD2 (5 bases). The CDR3 is 15 amino acids. CDR1 KGHDR and CDR2 SFDVKD come from the germline V gene. Trimming cost V 3 bases and J 0 bases, with 9 bases left between them.

The chain links TRBV4-3 to TRBJ1-1; D call uncertain. Trimming removed 0 bases from V and 4 bases from J, with 6 bases in between. Germline V lookup: CDR1 LGHNA, CDR2 YSLEER. The CDR3 sequence is 13 residues long. As DNA, the CDR3 is TGCGCCAGCAGCCAAGAGGAGGGCACTGAAGCTTTCTTT. This translates into CASSQEEGTEAFF.

This clone was counted between two and nine times. This sequence joins TRBV18 and TRBJ2-7, with 9 bases matching TRBD1. This CDR3 spans 16 amino acids. Losses at the gene ends were 2 bases for V and 2 bases for J; bases not matched to a gene: 7. CDR1 KGHSH and CDR2 LQKENI come from the germline V gene. CDR3 nucleotides: TGTGCCAGCTCACCAAGTCCGGGACAGGGTACCTACGAGCAGTACTTC. It yields the protein CASSPSPGQGTYEQYF.

This rearrangement joins TRBV28 to TRBJ1-2, with 8 positions matching TRBD1. V gave up 3 bases and J gave up 4 bases; unmatched junction bases: 7. Per germline, CDR1 MDHEN and CDR2 SYDVKM. The CDR3 runs 15 residues. The CDR3 DNA reads TGTGCCAGCAGTTTTTTAACAGGGGGGTCCTATGGCTACACCTTC. As protein: CASSFLTGGSYGYTF.

This sequence joins TRBV7-8 and TRBJ2-3; the D is unclear. V shed 8 bases and J shed 6 bases, with 18 bases lying between them. The CDR3 totals 14 residues. Per the germline V gene, CDR1 is SGHVS and CDR2 is FQNEAQ. Written as DNA, the CDR3 is TGTGCCAGCCAACCCGGGTTGACTGTGGATACGCAGTATTTT. Residues: CASQPGLTVDTQYF.

The genes are TRBV5-1 and TRBJ2-2; TRBD1 is a possible D gene (6 bases). Germline V lookup: CDR1 SGHRS, CDR2 YFSETQ. This CDR3 is 16 amino acids long. V was clipped by 1 base and J by 4 bases, with 14 bases between them. The chain's CDR3 is CASSLQQGSGTGELFF. CDR3 nucleotides: TGCGCCAGCAGCTTGCAGCAGGGGTCGGGCACCGGGGAGCTGTTTTTT.

The J gene is TRBJ2-3, the V gene TRBV6-1, with TRBD2 as a possible D gene (6 bases). Between the trimmed V and J ends, which lost 3 bases and 0 bases, there was a span of 10 bases. This CDR3 contains 15 residues. From germline, CDR1 is MNHNS and CDR2 SASEGT. CDR3 in amino acids: CASSDIGTSTDTQYF. CDR3 bases: TGTGCCAGCAGTGATATCGGGACTAGCACAGATACGCAGTATTTT.

This clone was picked up a small number of times. CDR3 residues: CASSLRGAEAFF. CDR3 coding DNA: TGTGCCAGCAGCTTAAGAGGCGCTGAAGCTTTCTTT. This chain links TRBV13 with TRBJ1-1; no clear D gene. The germline V gene encodes CDR1 PRHDT and CDR2 FYEKMQ (reference sequence). The CDR3 spans 12 residues. V was pared by 2 bases and J by 6 bases, with 7 bases between.

This clone appeared once. This chain links TRBV12-3 or TRBV12-4 with TRBJ1-1; D might be TRBD1 (6 bases). This CDR3 has 13 residues. V was clipped by 8 bases and J by 4 bases, with 14 bases between them. As DNA, the CDR3 is TGTGCCAGCGGAAACACAGGGTCCACTGAAGCTTTCTTT. This encodes CASGNTGSTEAFF.

This chain links TRBV18 with TRBJ2-3; possibly TRBD1 for D (6 bases). CDR1 and CDR2 from the germline V gene are KGHSH and LQKENI. Deletions cut 5 bases from V and 2 bases from J, with 11 bases between. The CDR3 length is 14 residues. The CDR3 sequence is CASSSQGHTDTQYF. For the CDR3, the DNA is TGTGCCAGCTCATCCCAGGGGCACACAGATACGCAGTATTTT.

This clone was recorded only once. This chain uses TRBV19 with TRBJ1-5; 10 nucleotides align to TRBD1. V dropped 5 bases and J dropped 3; count of bases not matched to a gene: 10. The CDR3 sequence is 17 residues long. Germline lookup yields CDR1 LNHDA and CDR2 SQIVND (reference sequence). The CDR3 is CASSPPRDRGDNQPQHF. The CDR3, as DNA: TGTGCCAGTAGTCCCCCCAGGGACAGGGGTGACAATCAGCCCCAGCATTTT.

This chain uses TRBV5-1 with TRBJ1-6; D is uncertain. Trimming cost V 2 bases and J 8 bases, with 11 bases left between them. Germline CDR1 SGHRS, CDR2 YFSETQ. The CDR3 has 14 residues. CDR3 nucleotide sequence: TGCGCCAGCAGCTTCGGACGGAGCGATTCACCCCTCCACTTT. Amino acid sequence: CASSFGRSDSPLHF. Variable domain in full (rest from reference TRBV5-1 and TRBJ1-6): KAGVTQTPRYLIKTRGQQVTLSCSPISGHRSVSWYQQTPGQGLQFLFEYFSETQRNKGNFPGRFSGRQFSNSRSEMNVSTLELGDSALYLCASSFGRSDSPLHFGNGTRLTVT.

This chain links TRBV7-2 with TRBJ1-5, with D perhaps matching TRBD1 (5 bases). The CDR3 runs to 15 residues. CDR1 SGHTA and CDR2 FQGNSA come from the germline V gene. The V gene lost 1 base and the J gene lost 3 bases, with 10 bases spanning the gap. CDR3 sequence reads: CASSLGGDHNQPQHF. The CDR3 DNA follows: TGTGCCAGCAGCTTAGGAGGGGATCACAATCAGCCCCAGCATTTT.

V gene TRBV10-3 combines with J gene TRBJ1-2; 12 bases are shared with TRBD1. Germline loops: CDR1 ENHRY, CDR2 SYGVKD. The CDR3 extends over 15 amino acids. J gave up 8 bases and V 3 bases, and 7 bases lay outside the gene matches. The CDR3 loop reads CAISERGQGAEGYTF. DNA of the CDR3: TGTGCCATCAGTGAACGGGGACAGGGGGCGGAGGGCTACACCTTC.

This rearrangement joins TRBV5-8 to TRBJ1-3; TRBD1 agrees at 10 bases. The germline V gene has CDR1 SGHTS and CDR2 YDEGEE. The CDR3 contains 15 residues. The V segment lost 4 bases and the J segment 2 bases; nucleotides outside the gene matches: 3. This CDR3 is CASSPGQGAGNTIYF. The CDR3 DNA reads as TGTGCCAGCAGCCCCGGACAGGGGGCTGGAAACACCATATATTTT.

The chain employs TRBV6-5 and TRBJ1-3; tentatively, D is TRBD1 (6 bases). The germline gives CDR1 MNHEY, CDR2 SVGAGI. V gave up 2 bases and J gave up 4 bases, with 12 bases separating them. This CDR3 spans 15 amino acids. CDR3 in amino acids: CASSYAGGTGNTIYF. CDR3 nucleotides: TGTGCCAGCAGTTACGCGGGGGGCACCGGAAACACCATATATTTT.

In this sample, this clone turned up once. The chain is built from TRBV28 and TRBJ2-7; D perhaps matches TRBD1 (6 bases). Germline assignment: CDR1 MDHEN and CDR2 SYDVKM. The CDR3 loop spans 16 amino acids. Deletions cut 6 bases from V and 3 bases from J, with 21 bases between. The DNA for the CDR3 is TGTGCCAGCAGCCGAGGACAGAGCAACCATAACTACGAGCAGTACGTC. Protein sequence: CASSRGQSNHNYEQYV.

The genes are TRBV7-3 and TRBJ1-2; maybe TRBD1 (5 bases). Trimming took 0 bases from V and 2 from J, leaving 10 bases between them. The CDR3 runs 15 residues. Germline assignment: CDR1 SGHTA and CDR2 FQGTGA. CDR3: CASSLTGGPNYGYTF. As DNA, the CDR3 is TGTGCCAGCAGCTTAACGGGGGGACCCAACTATGGCTACACCTTC.

The V gene is TRBV9, the J gene TRBJ2-2; D is unresolved. Trimming pared 0 bases from V and 0 bases from J, leaving 6 bases between. Germline V gene data show CDR1 as SGDLS and CDR2 as YYNGEE. This CDR3 region has 15 residues. CDR3 residues: CASSVATANTGELFF. The CDR3 DNA is TGTGCCAGCAGCGTAGCTACAGCGAACACCGGGGAGCTGTTTTTT.